This T cell receptor beta chain stems from a study of cytomegalovirus exposure and HLA in healthy donors. Broader study findings: About 87% or about 30% of the time was how often most TCR beta V segments were productive, according to an earlier analysis.

Concerning this clone itself: Its antigen is undetermined.

Amplification used 60 Vbeta primers and 13 Jbeta primers. Only in-frame clones appear in the TCRdb table, and some are missing; sequencing was by immunoSEQ multiplex PCR. The sample holds roughly 150,000 clones; over 80% are singletons and the top ten take around 2.3%. The TCR was taken from a male donor in good health and CMV-seronegative. Material: PBMCs.

The CDR3 sequence: CASSLTGNPYEQYF. CDR3 sequence (DNA): TGCGCCAGCAGCTTAACGGGAAATCCCTACGAGCAGTACTTC. The J gene is TRBJ2-5, the V gene TRBV5-1; D perhaps matches TRBD2 (5 bases). The J call is doubtful: the DNA matches TRBJ2-7 better. In germline, CDR1 is SGHRS, CDR2 YFSETQ. The CDR3 contains 14 residues.